Shown below are 21 T cell receptor beta chains from a single sample sequenced in a study of blood T cells in healthy people across ages. Using a J-beta primer mix together with a sample-barcoded 5' primer, a second PCR was run for about 7 to 12 cycles. TCRdb recomputed calls from the 5' RACE reads with MiXCR, one row per CDR3 protein. Among more than 650,000 distinct CDR3 sequences listed, about 24% were seen once. The sequenced sample was blood. Source of these receptors: an older man in good health.

V usage is TRBV7-6 and J usage is TRBJ2-7, with 11 bases lining up with TRBD2. The CDR3 has 15 amino acids. CDR1 SGHVS and CDR2 FNYEAQ come from the germline V gene. Losses at the gene ends were 6 bases for V and 3 bases for J; bases not matched to a gene: 7. CDR3 protein: CASSFGTSGYYEQYF. The CDR3 DNA follows: TGTGCCAGCAGTTTTGGGACTAGCGGATACTACGAGCAGTACTTC. The full variable domain, in which reference TRBV7-6 and TRBJ2-7 provide the parts outside the CDR3, is GAGVSQSPRYKVTKRGQDVALRCDPISGHVSLYWYRQALGQGPEFLTYFNYEAQQDKSGLPNDRFSAERPEGSISTLTIQRTEQRDSAMYRCASSFGTSGYYEQYFGPGTRLTVT.

This chain links TRBV20-1 with TRBJ2-1; D call uncertain. The ends were cut back, 6 bases at V and 2 bases at J, with 11 bases in the middle. The V gene's germline CDR1 is DFQATT and CDR2 SNEGSKA (reference sequence). CDR3 size: 13 residues. The CDR3 region is CSADTTTYNEQFF. DNA for the CDR3: TGCAGTGCCGATACAACCACCTACAATGAGCAGTTCTTC.

This clonotype was counted once. This chain uses TRBV7-9 with TRBJ2-3, with D possibly matching TRBD2 (6 bases). Trimming left V 9 bases short and J 5 bases short, with 15 bases between. The CDR3 is made up of 13 amino acids. Germline V CDR1 and CDR2: SEHNR, FQNEAQ (reference sequence). The CDR3 loop is CARSVGGLDTQYF. The CDR3 DNA reads TGTGCCAGAAGTGTTGGAGGGTTAGATACGCAGTATTTT.

This clonotype was seen more than once but under ten times. The chain is built from TRBV24-1 and TRBJ1-2, with D hard to call. CDR3 length: 13 amino acids. V lost 9 bases, J lost 3 bases, and 13 bases lay in between. The germline V gene encodes CDR1 KGHDR and CDR2 SFDVKD. The DNA of the CDR3 is TGTGCCACCTCTTCGAACAGAGACTATGGCTACACCTTC. Protein sequence: CATSSNRDYGYTF.

This clonotype was detected many times. V gene TRBV9 combines with J gene TRBJ2-1; TRBD2 matches at 10 bases. The J segment lost 4 bases and the V segment lost 5 bases, leaving 9 bases of the junction unmatched. Germline CDR1 and CDR2: SGDLS and YYNGEE. The CDR3 has 16 amino acids. The chain's CDR3 is CASRASLAGPYNEQFF. CDR3 in DNA: TGTGCCAGCAGAGCTTCACTAGCGGGGCCATACAATGAGCAGTTCTTC.

This clonotype was counted between two and nine times. V and J are TRBV6-1 and TRBJ2-3; D might be TRBD2 (7 bases). This CDR3 is built from 15 residues. Trimming shortened V by 1 base and J by 6 bases, and 14 bases separated the two germline ends. Germline assignment: CDR1 MNHNS and CDR2 SASEGT. CDR3 bases: TGTGCCAGCAGTGAAGGATGGGGGGGGGCGGATACGCAGTATTTT. Translated, it gives CASSEGWGGADTQYF.

This CDR3 is CSARGPGETQYF. The CDR3 DNA follows: TGCAGTGCTAGAGGGCCCGGAGAGACCCAGTACTTC. This chain links TRBV20-1 with TRBJ2-5; no reliable D call. CDR1 and CDR2 (germline): DFQATT, SNEGSKA (reference sequence). V shed 1 base and J shed 4 bases, with 7 bases lying between them. The length of the CDR3 is 12 residues.

The rearrangement joins TRBV5-1 to TRBJ2-5; TRBD2 agrees at 7 bases. The CDR3 spans 13 residues. V gave up 5 bases and J gave up 4 bases; unmatched junction bases: 5. Germline V gene sequence: CDR1 SGHRS, CDR2 YFSETQ. The CDR3 sequence: CASSGTIGETQYF. The CDR3 DNA follows: TGCGCCAGCAGTGGGACTATTGGAGAGACCCAGTACTTC.

There are a few counts of this clonotype. V usage is TRBV5-1 and J usage is TRBJ2-5; possibly TRBD2 for D (5 bases). Germline assignment: CDR1 SGHRS and CDR2 YFSETQ. Trimming shortened V by 0 bases and J by 5 bases, and 11 bases separated the two germline ends. The CDR3 consists of 14 residues. CDR3 residues: CASSLGLAAETQYF. CDR3 coding DNA: TGCGCCAGCAGCTTGGGCCTAGCTGCTGAGACCCAGTACTTC.

The chain combines TRBV12-3 or TRBV12-4 with TRBJ1-2, with D perhaps matching TRBD1 (6 bases). The V end was cut by 7 bases, the J end by 4 bases, with 16 bases between. This CDR3 has 14 amino acids. The DNA for the CDR3 is TGTGCCAGCACCTATGCCGGGACACCCTATGGCTACACCTTC. This translates into CASTYAGTPYGYTF.

The chain couples TRBV5-1 to TRBJ2-3; 9 bases are a match to TRBD2. With 4 bases clipped from V and 2 bases from J, the junction kept 8 bases outside the gene matches. Germline CDR1 is SGHRS and CDR2 is YFSETQ. CDR3 length: 16 residues. The CDR3 DNA reads as TGCGCCAGCAGCCTAATAGCGGGGGAGGTCACAGATACGCAGTATTTT. It yields the protein CASSLIAGEVTDTQYF. The full variable domain, in which reference TRBV5-1 and TRBJ2-3 provide the parts outside the CDR3, is KAGVTQTPRYLIKTRGQQVTLSCSPISGHRSVSWYQQTPGQGLQFLFEYFSETQRNKGNFPGRFSGRQFSNSRSEMNVSTLELGDSALYLCASSLIAGEVTDTQYFGPGTRLTVL.

This clonotype is a singleton in its sample. Sequence at one end of the junction differs from germline and may be a read error. The J gene is TRBJ2-5, the V gene TRBV18; TRBD2 might be the D (6 bases). Germline CDR1 and CDR2: KGHSH and LQKENI. The CDR3 extends over 13 amino acids. CDR3 sequence: CTSSPGVVRTQYF. CDR3 DNA: TGTACCAGCTCACCGGGAGTCGTGAGGACCCAGTACTTC. The variable domain in full, completed from reference TRBV18 and TRBJ2-5, reads NAGVMQNPRHLVRRRGQEARLRCSPMKGHSHVYWYRQLPEEGLKFMVYLQKENIIDESGMPKERFSAEFPKEGPSILRIQQVVRGDSAAYFCTSSPGVVRTQYFGPGTRLLVL.

This clonotype was observed a handful of times. The chain links TRBV29-1 to TRBJ2-7; D unclear. V lost 5 bases to trimming and J lost 4 bases, with 9 bases between them. Looked up from germline, CDR1 is SQVTM and CDR2 is ANQGSEA. The length of the CDR3 is 11 residues. The CDR3 reads CSVRTCYEQYV. CDR3 bases: TGCAGCGTTCGGACCTGTTACGAGCAGTACGTC.

This chain uses TRBV20-1 with TRBJ1-2; 7 bases map to TRBD1. Germline CDR1 and CDR2: DFQATT and SNEGSKA (reference sequence). The V and J ends lost 0 bases and 5 bases, in that order; junction bases with no gene match: 12. The CDR3 consists of 16 residues. The CDR3 DNA follows: TGCAGTGCTAGAGACCGCCGGGACAGACCTGATTATGGCTACACCTTC. Translated, it gives CSARDRRDRPDYGYTF.

V and J are TRBV20-1 and TRBJ2-5, with TRBD1 as a possible D gene (6 bases). Matching the DNA end better, TRBJ2-7 makes the J call doubtful. CDR3 size: 13 residues. The germline V gene has CDR1 DFQATT and CDR2 SNEGSKA (reference sequence). In nucleotides, the CDR3 is TGCAGTGCTAATGAGGGGGTGGCCTACGAGCAGTACTTC. This encodes CSANEGVAYEQYF.

This clonotype has a handful of counts. The V and J genes are TRBV2 and TRBJ2-5; no definite D call. Germline CDR1 SNHLY, CDR2 FYNNEI. This CDR3 has 15 amino acids. Trimming shortened V by 1 base and J by 4 bases, and 13 bases separated the two germline ends. The DNA for the CDR3 is TGTGCCAGCAGTGAAGGCATGTCACCGCCAGAGACCCAGTACTTC. It encodes CASSEGMSPPETQYF.

This clonotype was detected many times. The genes are TRBV3-1 and TRBJ2-7; 7 positions match TRBD2. CDR1 is LGHDT, CDR2 YNNKEL, per germline (reference sequence). J gave up 4 bases and V 0 bases, and 6 bases lay outside the gene matches. The CDR3 extends over 15 amino acids. For the CDR3, the DNA is TGTGCCAGCAGCCAAGATCTGGGGGGAGGGTACGAGCAGTACGTC. It translates to CASSQDLGGGYEQYV.

This clonotype was seen more than once but under ten times. The chain employs TRBV12-3 or TRBV12-4 and TRBJ1-2; 12 bases are a match to TRBD1. J gave up 4 bases and V 5 bases, and 8 bases lay outside the gene matches. This CDR3 has 16 residues. The CDR3 loop is CASSPAGTGGVYGYTF. The CDR3 DNA is TGTGCCAGCAGTCCCGCTGGGACAGGGGGCGTCTATGGCTACACCTTC.

The V call is TRBV19, the J call TRBJ2-5; 11 bases agree with TRBD2. This CDR3 contains 16 residues. V lost 3 bases and J lost 1; bases outside the gene matches: 4. Germline V gene lookup returns CDR1 LNHDA and CDR2 SQIVND (reference sequence). This chain's CDR3 is CASSMGLAVTQETQYF. The CDR3 nucleotides read TGTGCCAGTAGTATGGGACTAGCGGTAACCCAAGAGACCCAGTACTTC.

The chain employs TRBV29-1 and TRBJ1-2; maybe TRBD1 (5 bases). Germline CDR1 reads SQVTM; CDR2 reads ANQGSEA. This CDR3 is 13 amino acids long. Trimming pared 4 bases from V and 4 bases from J, leaving 13 bases between. The CDR3 here is CSVGAWGPYGYTF. The CDR3 nucleotides read TGCAGCGTTGGTGCGTGGGGCCCCTATGGCTACACCTTC. The variable domain in full, with the rest retrieved from reference TRBV29-1 and TRBJ1-2, is SAVISQKPSRDICQRGTSLTIQCQVDSQVTMMFWYRQQPGQSLTLIATANQGSEATYESGFVIDKFPISRPNLTFSTLTVSNMSPEDSSIYLCSVGAWGPYGYTFGSGTRLTVV.

V gene TRBV10-3 combines with J gene TRBJ1-4; unclear D gene. V was trimmed by 3 bases and J by 10 bases, leaving 12 bases between them. The germline gives CDR1 ENHRY, CDR2 SYGVKD. The CDR3 consists of 13 residues. The CDR3 loop reads CAISDSGSSKLFF. The CDR3 DNA reads as TGTGCCATCAGTGATTCTGGCAGTTCAAAACTGTTTTTT.